The source of this T cell receptor beta chain is a study of blood T cell repertoires in COVID-19. Overall study: Acute and convalescent COVID-19 specimens originated in the United States, Italy and Spain. The cDNA or gDNA used as material had been derived from T cells, B-cell-depleted T cells, or PBMCs.

Study processing details: Amplifying reference gene primers gave estimates of nucleated cell counts. TCRdb's copy holds only in-frame clones and misses some; the assay was immunoSEQ multiplex PCR. That table is the source of V, J and clone size, and D and trimming were worked out from the DNA. This sample has about 40,000 clones; about 88% occur once, and the top ten carry 10% to 15%. Sequencing was done on a sample of peripheral blood. This clonotype originated in a man aged 60 to 69 with active COVID-19.

The CDR3 sequence: CASNLEGNTEAFF. In nucleotides, the CDR3 is TGTGCCAGCAACTTGGAGGGGAACACTGAAGCTTTCTTT. This chain joins TRBV12-3 or TRBV12-4 and TRBJ1-1; D is unclear. The CDR3 sequence is 13 residues long. V lost 7 bases and J 1 base, leaving 10 bases between the germline ends.